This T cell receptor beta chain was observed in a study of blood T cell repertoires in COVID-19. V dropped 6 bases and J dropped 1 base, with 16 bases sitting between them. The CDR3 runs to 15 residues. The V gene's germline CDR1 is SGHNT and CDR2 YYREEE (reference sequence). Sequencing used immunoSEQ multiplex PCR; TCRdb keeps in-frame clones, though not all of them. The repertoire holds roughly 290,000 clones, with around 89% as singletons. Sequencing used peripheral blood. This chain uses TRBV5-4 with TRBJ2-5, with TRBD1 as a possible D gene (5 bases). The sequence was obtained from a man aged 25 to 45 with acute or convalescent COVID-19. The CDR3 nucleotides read TGTGCCAGCACCGCCCCAGGGTTGGTCCAAGAGACCCAGTACTTC. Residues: CASTAPGLVQETQYF.